The 18 T cell receptor beta chains in this list originate from one sample, sequenced in a study of blood T cell repertoires in COVID-19. TCRdb keeps only in-frame clones here, not all; method: immunoSEQ multiplex PCR. This sample has roughly 86,000 clones, with approximately 80% found just once. What was sequenced was peripheral blood. The receptors were gathered from a woman in her 70s with acute or convalescent COVID-19.

The V call is TRBV6-1, the J call TRBJ1-1, with D possibly TRBD1 on 5 matching bases. The CDR3 sequence is 14 residues long. Germline assignment: CDR1 MNHNS and CDR2 SASEGT. V dropped 3 bases and J dropped 9 bases, with 17 bases sitting between them. CDR3 sequence reads: CASSDDLDTYKAFF. The CDR3 coding sequence is TGTGCCAGCAGTGATGACTTGGACACGTACAAAGCTTTCTTT.

The rearrangement links TRBV27 to TRBJ1-5; 7 bases fit TRBD1. CDR3 length: 17 residues. CDR1 and CDR2 from the germline V gene are MNHEY and SMNVEV (reference sequence). V gave up 6 bases and J gave up 0 bases; unmatched junction bases: 11. The CDR3: CASRATPGQYSNQPQHF. The CDR3 bases are TGTGCCAGCAGGGCTACCCCGGGACAGTATAGCAATCAGCCCCAGCATTTT.

J is TRBJ1-2 and V is TRBV3-1 (or the pseudogene TRBV3-2), with 7 bases lining up with TRBD1. The V gene end was trimmed by 0 bases and the J gene end by 3 bases; junction bases not matched to a gene: 1. Germline CDR1 is LGHDT and CDR2 is YNNKEL (reference sequence). This CDR3 spans 14 amino acids. CDR3 DNA: TGTGCCAGCAGCCAAGATACAGGGGACTATGGCTACACCTTC. Translated: CASSQDTGDYGYTF.

This rearrangement joins TRBV29-1 to TRBJ1-1, with TRBD1 identical over 8 bases. With V trimmed by 0 bases and J by 7 bases, 7 bases remained unmatched. The germline CDR1 and CDR2 sequences are SQVTM and ANQGSEA. The CDR3 is 14 amino acids. CDR3 region: CSVEDPRGRFEAFF. CDR3 in DNA: TGCAGCGTTGAAGATCCCAGGGGGCGATTTGAAGCTTTCTTT.

This rearrangement joins TRBV2 to TRBJ1-3; TRBD1 matches 8 bases. CDR1 is SNHLY, CDR2 FYNNEI, per germline. The CDR3 consists of 16 residues. V shed 7 bases, J shed 2 bases, and the junction held 10 bases outside the gene matches. The CDR3 nucleotides are TGTGCCAGCAAAGATGCAGGGGGCCGAGCTGGAAACACCATATATTTT. This codes for CASKDAGGRAGNTIYF.

The V call is TRBV9, the J call TRBJ1-4; no clear D. The V end lost 0 bases, the J end lost 1 base, and 16 bases lay between the germline ends. CDR1 SGDLS and CDR2 YYNGEE come from the germline V gene. The CDR3 length is 18 residues. CDR3 nucleotide sequence: TGTGCCAGCAGCGTAGGCGGAGGGCATATAGGAACTAATGAAAAACTGTTTTTT. This sequence encodes CASSVGGGHIGTNEKLFF.

The chain couples TRBV5-1 to TRBJ1-1, with D perhaps matching TRBD1 (5 bases). CDR3 size: 14 residues. Deletions cut 2 bases from V and 7 bases from J, with 15 bases between. The germline CDR1 and CDR2 sequences are SGHRS and YFSETQ. The CDR3 region is CASSFQGQGSEAFF. In nucleotides, the CDR3 is TGCGCCAGCAGCTTCCAAGGCCAGGGAAGTGAAGCTTTCTTT.

The chain recombines TRBV6-5 with TRBJ1-2; TRBD1 might be the D (5 bases). CDR1 and CDR2 from the germline V gene are MNHEY and SVGAGI. This CDR3 has 14 amino acids. Trimming took 7 bases from V and 4 from J, leaving 16 bases between them. In DNA, the CDR3 is TGTGCCAGCACTAAAGAACGGGGGACCTATGGCTACACCTTC. This sequence encodes CASTKERGTYGYTF.

The chain carries TRBV10-1 and TRBJ1-2, with D maybe TRBD1 (6 bases). The CDR3 is made up of 14 amino acids. The germline V and J ends were trimmed by 2 bases and 8 bases, with 15 bases remaining between them. The germline V gene encodes CDR1 WNHNN and CDR2 SYGVQD (reference sequence). This chain's CDR3 is CASSETRGRGGYTF. The CDR3 nucleotides read TGCGCCAGCAGTGAGACCCGAGGCAGGGGAGGCTACACCTTC.

This clone appeared a few times. The chain recombines TRBV6-5 with TRBJ1-5, with 8 bases identical to TRBD1. CDR1 MNHEY and CDR2 SVGAGI come from the germline V gene. This CDR3 has 15 residues. Unmatched junction bases numbered 4, after V lost 5 bases and J lost 1 base. CDR3 nucleotides: TGTGCCAGCAGTCCTGACAGGGGAAGCAATCAGCCCCAGCATTTT. Protein sequence: CASSPDRGSNQPQHF.

This clone was counted ten times or more. V usage is TRBV7-3 and J usage is TRBJ2-3, with TRBD2 matching 11 bases. The CDR3 has 15 residues. The V gene's germline CDR1 is SGHTA and CDR2 FQGTGA. With V trimmed by 3 bases and J by 2 bases, 1 base remained unmatched. The CDR3 DNA is TGTGCCAGCAGCTTTAGCGGGGGGGACACAGATACGCAGTATTTT. Its translation is CASSFSGGDTDTQYF.

The rearrangement links TRBV30 to TRBJ1-5, with no clear D. The CDR3 spans 13 residues. Germline CDR1 GTSNPN, CDR2 SVGIG (reference sequence). Deletions cut 1 base from V and 3 bases from J, with 7 bases between. The CDR3 sequence is CAWSETNNQPQHF. CDR3 nucleotide sequence: TGTGCCTGGAGTGAGACAAACAATCAGCCCCAGCATTTT.

This chain uses TRBV29-1 with TRBJ1-2; 9 bases agree with TRBD1. Germline trimming cut 7 bases from V and 4 bases from J; bases unmatched to any gene: 10. This CDR3 is 14 amino acids long. Germline V gene sequence: CDR1 SQVTM, CDR2 ANQGSEA. This CDR3 is CSAEVGQGTYGYTF. The CDR3 nucleotides are TGCAGCGCGGAGGTCGGACAGGGGACCTATGGCTACACCTTC.

This clone was observed a few times. This chain uses TRBV15 with TRBJ1-1; 7 bases line up with TRBD1. Trimming removed 0 bases from V and 7 bases from J; junction bases left unmatched: 5. The germline V gene encodes CDR1 LNHNV and CDR2 YYDKDF (reference sequence). This CDR3 is 14 amino acids long. The CDR3 bases are TGTGCCACCAGCAGAGATGGGACAGCGAATGAAGCTTTCTTT. The encoded protein is CATSRDGTANEAFF.

This chain links TRBV3-1 (or the pseudogene TRBV3-2) with TRBJ1-1, with a tentative D call TRBD1 (6 bases). Germline values: CDR1 LGHDT, CDR2 YNNKEL (reference sequence). This CDR3 has 13 amino acids. V was clipped by 0 bases and J by 11 bases, with 13 bases between them. The CDR3 DNA is TGTGCCAGCAGCCAAGAATACAGGGATCGGGCTTTCTTT. Amino acid sequence: CASSQEYRDRAFF.

There are a few counts of this clone. The chain recombines TRBV30 with TRBJ2-2, with D possibly being TRBD1 (6 bases). V was trimmed by 0 bases and J by 0 bases, leaving 11 bases between them. The CDR3 is 16 residues long. CDR1 is GTSNPN and CDR2 is SVGIG in the germline V gene (reference sequence). This CDR3 reads CAWSVEAGANTGELFF. CDR3 in DNA: TGTGCCTGGAGTGTAGAGGCAGGGGCGAACACCGGGGAGCTGTTTTTT.

V and J are TRBV6-5 and TRBJ1-2, with a possible D match to TRBD1 (6 bases). The CDR3 loop spans 14 amino acids. The V gene's germline CDR1 is MNHEY and CDR2 SVGAGI. Trimming pared 5 bases from V and 7 bases from J, leaving 17 bases between. The CDR3 reads CASSPNYRVVGYTF. CDR3 bases: TGTGCCAGCAGTCCCAACTACAGGGTGGTTGGCTACACCTTC.

The rearrangement uses TRBV7-9 and TRBJ2-7; perhaps TRBD2 as D (5 bases). The CDR3 runs to 13 residues. In germline, CDR1 is SEHNR, CDR2 FQNEAQ (reference sequence). The germline V and J ends were trimmed by 3 bases and 5 bases, with 11 bases remaining between them. This CDR3 reads CASSFRGTHEQYF. CDR3 DNA sequence: TGTGCCAGCAGCTTCCGGGGTACCCACGAGCAGTACTTC. The full variable domain, in which reference TRBV7-9 and TRBJ2-7 provide the parts outside the CDR3, is DTGVSQNPRHKITKRGQNVTFRCDPISEHNRLYWYRQTLGQGPEFLTYFQNEAQLEKSRLLSDRFSAERPKGSFSTLEIQRTEQGDSAMYLCASSFRGTHEQYFGPGTRLTVT.